This T cell receptor (beta chain) originates from a study of OX40 agonist ivuxolimab in advanced cancers. Regarding the research as a whole: Ivuxolimab, which targeted the costimulatory receptor OX40 (CD134), was an agonistic, fully human IgG2 monoclonal antibody. Intravenous ivuxolimab was administered to patients every 2 weeks at six dose levels: 0.01, 0.1, 0.3, 1.5, 3 and 10 mg/kg. Of the roughly 52 dose-escalation patients, hepatocellular carcinoma was present in around 19, melanoma in approximately 15, renal cell carcinoma in 9 and head and neck cancer in 9. In the dose-escalation cohort, 82.7% of patients were male, and the mean age was around 60 years, with a range of 23 to 79. Prior anti-PD-1, anti-PD-L1 or anti-CTLA-4 therapy was permitted, and checkpoint inhibitors had been received by around 40% of dose-escalation patients. Three dose-escalation patients achieved partial responses, one with hepatocellular carcinoma and two with cutaneous melanoma. The point of sequencing TCRbeta in the periphery was to test whether ivuxolimab changed TCR sequence diversity and drove clonal T-cell expansion. The paper reports the monotherapy dose-escalation portion (N ≈ 50 patients) of the phase I ivuxolimab trial. The study at large found these results: At doses of 0.1 to 3.0 mg/kg, clonal expansion of both CD4+ and CD8+ blood T cells was observed from baseline to week 6. In the 0.1-3.0 mg/kg groups, partial responders were among the patients with the lowest normalized peripheral clonal expansion, particularly in CD8+ T cells. After ivuxolimab, CD8+ T cells had more expanded clones than CD4+ T cells on average. The antigen specificity of the clonally expanded peripheral T cells was not determined. Low levels of normalized T-cell clonal expansion were also shown by some nonresponding patients.

Genomic DNA was extracted from sorted cells for sequencing of the TCRbeta CDR3 region. The immunoSEQ Assay was used for sequencing of TCRbeta CDR3 regions. Sourced from immuneACCESS, this table was stored by TCRdb with only in-frame sequences that have V and J called. A share of the clones is absent; for the studies checked, an unresolved V gene accounts for under half, and the remainder has no known explanation. Recorded for this sample are 55,000 to 75,000 clones; about 85% of them occurred a single time. The ten biggest clones cover 0.85% to 1.4% of the sample. The trial excluded patients who had a history of autoimmune disease or who were on systemic immunosuppression. Peripheral blood for TCR sequencing was collected from all dose cohorts at baseline, on cycle 4 day 1, and on cycle 7 day 1. Samples were obtained from an open-label, multicenter, first-in-human phase I dose-escalation trial of ivuxolimab. The trial enrolled adults with locally advanced or metastatic head and neck squamous cell, hepatocellular, melanoma or renal cell carcinoma. Before TCR sequencing, CD4+ T cells and CD8+ T cells from peripheral blood were sorted into separate populations.

Turning to this clone: The antigen this receptor binds is unknown. The record has no base qualities; no much larger clone is one base away.

A distance of 13 bases separates the germline ends of V and J, which lose 8 bases and 1 base respectively. The germline V gene encodes CDR1 SEHNR and CDR2 FQNEAQ (reference sequence). The CDR3 covers 14 residues, taking in both the cysteine and the phenylalanine. CDR3 DNA is the only sequence kept; it has 42 bases, read in frame from the first base. The clonotype comes from an adult with an advanced solid tumor such as melanoma, head and neck, liver or kidney cancer. The sequence is built from TRBV7-9 and TRBJ2-3; the D gene identity is not certain. Here the sequenced sample was CD4+ or CD8+ T cells sorted from blood, taken in a trial of the OX40 agonist ivuxolimab. The CDR3 corresponds to CASSALVGTDTQYF. The nucleotides read TGTGCCAGCTCAGCTCTAGTAGGCACAGATACGCAGTATTTT.